These 10 T cell receptor beta chains came from one sample sequenced in a study of beta chain features in type 1 diabetes. The sequenced template was cDNA made from the entire isolated RNA. This table comes from immunoSEQ multiplex PCR, and its TCRdb copy is limited to in-frame clones, with some not included. The sample carries 860,000 or so clones, roughly 17% recorded once. The sample consisted of naive CD4+ T cells from blood. The receptors come from a woman between 18 and 30 years old in good health.

The gene calls are TRBV4-1 and TRBJ1-4; a possible D gene is TRBD1 (5 bases). The germline V gene has CDR1 MGHRA and CDR2 YSYEKL. V lost 1 base and J 10 bases, leaving 13 bases between the germline ends. The CDR3 extends over 14 amino acids. CDR3 DNA sequence: TGCGCCAGCAGCCAAGCGGGGACCCTGGGAAAACTGTTTTTT. Amino acid sequence: CASSQAGTLGKLFF.

V and J are TRBV5-4 and TRBJ2-2; TRBD1 matches at 8 bases. CDR3 length: 16 amino acids. The germline V gene has CDR1 SGHNT and CDR2 YYREEE (reference sequence). The V and J ends lost 1 base and 6 bases, in that order; junction bases with no gene match: 8. CDR3 bases: TGTGCCAGCAGCTTGCTTAACAGGGGGATCGCCGGGGAGCTGTTTTTT. Translated: CASSLLNRGIAGELFF. Full variable domain (missing parts from reference TRBV5-4 and TRBJ2-2): ETGVTQSPTHLIKTRGQQVTLRCSSQSGHNTVSWYQQALGQGPQFIFQYYREEENGRGNFPPRFSGLQFPNYSSELNVNALELDDSALYLCASSLLNRGIAGELFFGEGSRLTVL.

V and J are TRBV6-5 and TRBJ2-7; D unclear. The CDR3 totals 13 residues. Germline V lookup: CDR1 MNHEY, CDR2 SVGAGI. Trimming pared 5 bases from V and 1 base from J, leaving 9 bases between. The CDR3 nucleotides read TGTGCCAGCAGTGGGGTAGGGTCCTACGAGCAGTACTTC. It codes for CASSGVGSYEQYF.

The chain combines TRBV5-1 with TRBJ2-1; perhaps TRBD1 as D (6 bases). The germline V and J ends were trimmed by 0 bases and 3 bases, with 16 bases remaining between them. Germline V lookup: CDR1 SGHRS, CDR2 YFSETQ. The CDR3 loop spans 17 amino acids. CDR3 DNA: TGCGCCAGCAGCTTGGACCCCACAGGGAAACTCTACAATGAGCAGTTCTTC. Amino acids: CASSLDPTGKLYNEQFF.

The chain joins TRBV10-3 to TRBJ2-5; the D is unclear. V lost 8 bases, J lost 3 bases, and 10 bases lay in between. This CDR3 has 12 residues. The germline CDR1 and CDR2 sequences are ENHRY and SYGVKD. The CDR3 protein is CAIRGSEETQYF. The DNA of the CDR3 is TGTGCCATCCGAGGATCTGAAGAGACCCAGTACTTC.

The J gene is TRBJ2-7, the V gene TRBV28; 7 nucleotides match TRBD2. V dropped 3 bases and J dropped 0; count of bases not matched to a gene: 8. Germline V lookup: CDR1 MDHEN, CDR2 SYDVKM. The CDR3 is 16 residues long. The CDR3 is CASSFHLAAPSYEQYF. As DNA, the CDR3 is TGTGCCAGCAGTTTTCACCTAGCGGCCCCCTCCTACGAGCAGTACTTC.

J is TRBJ2-7 and V is TRBV27; TRBD2 aligns across 9 bases. This CDR3 is built from 15 residues. The germline V gene encodes CDR1 MNHEY and CDR2 SMNVEV (reference sequence). The ends lost 4 bases at V and 2 bases at J; junction bases unmatched: 6. The CDR3 spells CASSSGGRVPYEQYF. In nucleotides, the CDR3 is TGTGCCAGCAGTTCAGGCGGGAGGGTCCCCTACGAGCAGTACTTC.

The rearrangement uses TRBV5-4 and TRBJ2-1; D remains unclear. The V end was cut by 3 bases, the J end by 7 bases, with 17 bases between. Per germline, CDR1 SGHNT and CDR2 YYREEE (reference sequence). CDR3 length: 15 residues. The CDR3 nucleotides are TGTGCCAGCAGCTCTCTAGATCCGGGCAAAAATGAGCAGTTCTTC. Translated, it gives CASSSLDPGKNEQFF.

This clone was picked up one time. The V and J genes are TRBV28 and TRBJ1-2; D remains unclear. The CDR3 extends over 14 amino acids. Germline-derived CDR1 and CDR2 are MDHEN and SYDVKM. Trimming pared 4 bases from V and 5 bases from J, leaving 14 bases between. CDR3 nucleotide sequence: TGTGCCAGCAGTTCCATGACGGATCCTTATGGCTACACCTTC. Residues: CASSSMTDPYGYTF.

There are a few counts of this clone. V and J are TRBV6-5 and TRBJ1-1; D is uncertain. Germline assignment: CDR1 MNHEY and CDR2 SVGAGI. V lost 3 bases, J lost 1 base, and 9 bases lay in between. The CDR3 spans 14 residues. The CDR3 sequence is CASSYGWPNTEAFF. For the CDR3, the DNA is TGTGCCAGCAGTTATGGGTGGCCGAACACTGAAGCTTTCTTT.